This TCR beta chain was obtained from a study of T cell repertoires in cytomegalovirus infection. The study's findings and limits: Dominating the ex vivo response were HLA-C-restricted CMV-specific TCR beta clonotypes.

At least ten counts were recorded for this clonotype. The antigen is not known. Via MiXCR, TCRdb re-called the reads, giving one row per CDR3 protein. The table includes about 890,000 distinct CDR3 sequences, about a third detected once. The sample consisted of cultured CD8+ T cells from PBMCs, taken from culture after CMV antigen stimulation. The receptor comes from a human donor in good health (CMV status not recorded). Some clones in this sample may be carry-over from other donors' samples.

The chain's CDR3 is CASSLVGLRETQYF. The DNA of the CDR3 is TGTGCCAGCAGCTTAGTAGGGCTCCGGGAGACCCAGTACTTC. The chain recombines TRBV7-6 with TRBJ2-5; D is ambiguous. The CDR3 is 14 amino acids. V was cut by 1 base and J by 5 bases, with 11 bases left in between. Germline CDR1 and CDR2: SGHVS and FNYEAQ.